The TCR beta chain under discussion was sequenced for a study of blood T cells in healthy people across ages. General observations from the study: Without sorted subsets, naive and antigen-experienced compartments could not be conclusively compared.

J lost 14 bases, V lost 3 bases, and 14 bases had no gene match. This CDR3 region has 16 residues. Germline V lookup: CDR1 LGHNT, CDR2 FRNRAP. A J-beta primer mix and a sample-barcoded 5' primer were used in a second PCR of roughly 6 to 12 cycles. TCRdb independently ran MiXCR on the 5' RACE reads; one entry per CDR3 protein. The sample contains 780,000 or so distinct CDR3 sequences, approximately 55% of which appear only once. Notes on this clonotype: Its antigen is unidentified.

Healthy Caucasians from Russia aged about 6 to 90 served as donors. The chain recombines TRBV12-5 with TRBJ2-3, with 13 bases that match TRBD2. This TCR was recovered from a man older than 75 in good health. Sequenced input: blood. The CDR3 loop is CASGFGLAGDSRYAYF. CDR3 DNA sequence: TGTGCTAGTGGTTTCGGACTAGCGGGAGACAGCCGATACGCGTATTTT. The full variable domain, its missing parts supplied by reference TRBV12-5 and TRBJ2-3, is DARVTQTPRHKVTEMGQEVTMRCQPILGHNTVFWYRQTMMQGLELLAYFRNRAPLDDSGMPKDRFSAEMPDATLATLKIQPSEPRDSAVYFCASGFGLAGDSRYAYFGPGTRLTVL.